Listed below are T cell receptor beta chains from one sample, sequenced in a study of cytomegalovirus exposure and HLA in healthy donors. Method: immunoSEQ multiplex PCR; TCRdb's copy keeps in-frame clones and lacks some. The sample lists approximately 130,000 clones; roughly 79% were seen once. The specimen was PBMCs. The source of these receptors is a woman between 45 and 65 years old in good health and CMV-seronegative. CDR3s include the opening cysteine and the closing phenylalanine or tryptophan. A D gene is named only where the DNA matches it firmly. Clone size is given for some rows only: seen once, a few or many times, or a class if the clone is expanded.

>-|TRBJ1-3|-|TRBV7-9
TGTGCCAGCAGCGGCCCCGGACAGATCTCTGGAAACACCATATATTTT
CASSGPGQISGNTIYF
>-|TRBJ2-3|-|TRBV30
TGTGCCTGGAGTGTACTAGCCGGGGATACGCAGTATTTT
CAWSVLAGDTQYF
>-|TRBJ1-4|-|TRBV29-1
TGCAGCGTTGAAGATTTACGTGCGGATGAAAAACTGTTTTTT
CSVEDLRADEKLFF
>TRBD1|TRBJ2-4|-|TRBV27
TGTGCCAGCAGCCGGAGAGGGGGCTCTGATATAGCCAAAAACATTCAGTACTTC
CASSRRGGSDIAKNIQYF
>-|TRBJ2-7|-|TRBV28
TGTGCCAGCAGTCGGCCAAGGGGCACCTACGAGCAGTACTTC
CASSRPRGTYEQYF
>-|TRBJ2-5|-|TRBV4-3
TGCGCCAGCAGCCAAGATAGGGGCCAAGAGACCCAGTACTTC
CASSQDRGQETQYF
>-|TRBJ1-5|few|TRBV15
TGTGCCACCAGCAGAGATGGCCAGGGGAACAATCAGCCCCAGCATTTT
CATSRDGQGNNQPQHF
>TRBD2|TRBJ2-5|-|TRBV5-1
TGCGCCAGCAGCGGGACTAGCGGGAGTGCCGGGACCCAGTACTTC
CASSGTSGSAGTQYF
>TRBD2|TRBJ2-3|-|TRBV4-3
TGCGCCAGCAGCCAAGATATAACAGCGGGGGATACGCAGTATTTT
CASSQDITAGDTQYF
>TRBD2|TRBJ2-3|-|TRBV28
TGTGCCAGCAGGTCCGGGACTAGCGGCACAGATACGCAGTATTTT
CASRSGTSGTDTQYF
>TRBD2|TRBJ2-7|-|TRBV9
TGTGCCAGCAGCGCGAAACTAGCGGGTAACTACGAGCAGTACTTC
CASSAKLAGNYEQYF
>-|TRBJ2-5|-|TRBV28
TGTGCCAGCAGTTTAGAGCAGGCCCAAGAGACCCAGTACTTC
CASSLEQAQETQYF
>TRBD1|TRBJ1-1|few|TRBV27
TGTGCCAGCAGTTTAGCAGGGGGCCTCAACACTGAAGCTTTCTTT
CASSLAGGLNTEAFF
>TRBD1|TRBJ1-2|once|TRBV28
TGTGCCAGCAGGGAACAGGGGGTATTCCATGGCTACACCTTC
CASREQGVFHGYTF
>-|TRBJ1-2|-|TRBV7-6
TGTGCCAGCAGCTCCCCCCCCCAGGCTTACTATGGCTACACCTTC
CASSSPPQAYYGYTF
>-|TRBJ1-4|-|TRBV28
TGTGCCAGCAGTTTGGCGGGGGTTGATGAAAAACTGTTTTTT
CASSLAGVDEKLFF
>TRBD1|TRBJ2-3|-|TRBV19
TGTGCCAGCAGCACCAAAACAGGGGGCAAGGATACGCAGTATTTT
CASSTKTGGKDTQYF
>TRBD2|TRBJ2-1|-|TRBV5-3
TGTGCCAGAAGTTCCGGACTAGCGGGAGGGACGTACAATGAGCAGTTCTTC
CARSSGLAGGTYNEQFF
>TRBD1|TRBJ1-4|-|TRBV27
TGTGCCAGCAGTTCCCCCCGGACAGGAGGAAGTGAAAAACTGTTTTTT
CASSSPRTGGSEKLFF
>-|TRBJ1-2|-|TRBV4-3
TGCGCCAGCAGCCAAGAGACCGGGGGGGCGGGTGGCTACACCTTC
CASSQETGGAGGYTF
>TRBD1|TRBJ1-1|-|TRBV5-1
TGCGCCAGCAGCTTGAGACAGGGGGGCAACACTGAAGCTTTCTTT
CASSLRQGGNTEAFF
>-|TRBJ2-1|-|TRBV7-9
TGTGCCAGCAGCTTGCCGGAGAGCTCCTACAATGAGCAGTTCTTC
CASSLPESSYNEQFF
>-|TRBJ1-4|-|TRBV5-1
TGCGCCAGCAGCCTCCAGGGAATTGAAAAACTGTTTTTT
CASSLQGIEKLFF
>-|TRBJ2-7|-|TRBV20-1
TGCAGTGCTTTGCCCGGGGACGAGCAGTACTTC
CSALPGDEQYF
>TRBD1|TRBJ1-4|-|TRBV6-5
TGTGCCAGCAGCCTTACAGGGACAGGGGTTGAAAAACTGTTTTTT
CASSLTGTGVEKLFF
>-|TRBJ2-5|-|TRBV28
TGTGCCAGCAGTACGAGGTCGCAAGAGACCCAGTACTTC
CASSTRSQETQYF
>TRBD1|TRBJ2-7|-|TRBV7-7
TGTGCTAGCAGCTCGGGACAGGGATCCAACGAGCAGTCCTTC
CASSSGQGSNEQSF
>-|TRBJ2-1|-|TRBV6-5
TGTGCCAGCAGCGAACCGGCCAACGCGGACAATGAGCAGTTCTTC
CASSEPANADNEQFF
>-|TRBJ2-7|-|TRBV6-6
TGTGCCAGCAGTTACGGGCAAAACTCCTACGAGCAGTACTTC
CASSYGQNSYEQYF
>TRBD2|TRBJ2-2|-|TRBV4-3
TGCGCCAGCAGCCAAGGACTAGCGAGGACCGGGGAGCTGTTTTTT
CASSQGLARTGELFF
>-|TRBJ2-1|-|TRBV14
TGTGCCAGCAGCCAAGTGGGGCATGAGCAGTTCTTC
CASSQVGHEQFF
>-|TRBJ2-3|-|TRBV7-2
TGTGCCAGCAGCAATACACAGGGTGTCACAGATACGCAGTATTTT
CASSNTQGVTDTQYF
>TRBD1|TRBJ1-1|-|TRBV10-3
TGTGCCATCAGACAGGGGTCTGGGACTGAAGCTTTCTTT
CAIRQGSGTEAFF
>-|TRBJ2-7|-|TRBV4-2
TGTGCCAGCAGCCAGCCAGGGGGGAGCTACGAGCAGTACTTC
CASSQPGGSYEQYF
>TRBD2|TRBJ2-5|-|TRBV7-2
TGTGCCAGCATCCCGGGACTAGCGGAGGGGGCCTGGGAGACCCAGTACTTC
CASIPGLAEGAWETQYF
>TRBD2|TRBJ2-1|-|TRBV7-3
TGTGCCAGCAGCTCATCGGGGGGAGGCAATGAGCAGTTCTTC
CASSSSGGGNEQFF
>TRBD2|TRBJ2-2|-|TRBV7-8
TGTGCCAGCAGCTCCCTCGTGGCGGGAGGGCCTTTCGGGGAGCTGTTTTTT
CASSSLVAGGPFGELFF
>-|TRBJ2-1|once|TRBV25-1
TGTGCCAGCAGTGATACTAGGAGTGAGCAGTTCTTC
CASSDTRSEQFF
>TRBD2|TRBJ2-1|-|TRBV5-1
TGCGCCAGCAGCCGGATAGGAAGCGGGAGATACAATGAGCAGTTCTTC
CASSRIGSGRYNEQFF
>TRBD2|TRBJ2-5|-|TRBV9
TGTGCCAGCAGCGGTGGACTAGTGGGGGAGACCCAGTACTTC
CASSGGLVGETQYF
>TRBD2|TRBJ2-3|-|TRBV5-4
TGTGCCAGCAGCCGAGCGGGAGCCGATACGCAGTATTTT
CASSRAGADTQYF
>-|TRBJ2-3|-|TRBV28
TGTGCCAGCAGTTCCCTCCCCCTCACAGATACGCAGTATTTT
CASSSLPLTDTQYF
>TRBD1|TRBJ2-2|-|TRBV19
TGTGCCAGTAGCGGGGGACAGGGATCGAACACCGGGGAGCTGTTTTTT
CASSGGQGSNTGELFF
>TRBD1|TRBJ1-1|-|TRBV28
TGTGCCAGCAGTAAAACGAGACAGGGAAGGACTGAAGCTTTCTTT
CASSKTRQGRTEAFF
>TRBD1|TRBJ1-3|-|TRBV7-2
TGTGCCAGCAGCTTACAGGGGGCCGAAAACACCATATATTTT
CASSLQGAENTIYF
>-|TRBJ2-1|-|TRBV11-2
TGTGCCAGCAGCACGTTCAAAAAGGGGGATGAGCAGTTCTTC
CASSTFKKGDEQFF
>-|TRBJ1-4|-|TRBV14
TGTGCCAGCAGCCTTCCCCCCGCGTTTTCGGGGTCACTGTTTTTT
CASSLPPAFSGSLFF
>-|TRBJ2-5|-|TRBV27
TGTGCCAGCAGTTTTCCGGGTCGAAGGGAGACCCAGTACTTC
CASSFPGRRETQYF
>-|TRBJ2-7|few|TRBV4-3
TGCGCCAGCAGCCAAGCCGCGGAGCACTACGAGCAGTACTTC
CASSQAAEHYEQYF
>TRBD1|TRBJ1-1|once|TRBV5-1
TGCGCCAGCAGCTTGGAGGGGGCCGGGAACACTGAAGCTTTCTTT
CASSLEGAGNTEAFF
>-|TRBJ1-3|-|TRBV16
TGTGCCAGCAGCCAAGTGGACCGTCCGGGGGACACCATATATTTT
CASSQVDRPGDTIYF
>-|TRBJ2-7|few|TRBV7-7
TGTGCTAGCAGCTTAGCTCAAACCTACGAGCAGTACTTC
CASSLAQTYEQYF
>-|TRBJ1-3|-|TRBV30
TGTGCCTGGAGTAATAGGGGGGGGAGAGGAAACACCATATATTTT
CAWSNRGGRGNTIYF
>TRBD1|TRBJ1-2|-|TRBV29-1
TGCAGCGTTGACCTAACAGGGGGCCTTGAGGGCTACACCTTC
CSVDLTGGLEGYTF
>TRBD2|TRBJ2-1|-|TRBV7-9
TGTGCCAGCAGCCCGGGAGGCGCAATCGATGAGCAGTTCTTC
CASSPGGAIDEQFF